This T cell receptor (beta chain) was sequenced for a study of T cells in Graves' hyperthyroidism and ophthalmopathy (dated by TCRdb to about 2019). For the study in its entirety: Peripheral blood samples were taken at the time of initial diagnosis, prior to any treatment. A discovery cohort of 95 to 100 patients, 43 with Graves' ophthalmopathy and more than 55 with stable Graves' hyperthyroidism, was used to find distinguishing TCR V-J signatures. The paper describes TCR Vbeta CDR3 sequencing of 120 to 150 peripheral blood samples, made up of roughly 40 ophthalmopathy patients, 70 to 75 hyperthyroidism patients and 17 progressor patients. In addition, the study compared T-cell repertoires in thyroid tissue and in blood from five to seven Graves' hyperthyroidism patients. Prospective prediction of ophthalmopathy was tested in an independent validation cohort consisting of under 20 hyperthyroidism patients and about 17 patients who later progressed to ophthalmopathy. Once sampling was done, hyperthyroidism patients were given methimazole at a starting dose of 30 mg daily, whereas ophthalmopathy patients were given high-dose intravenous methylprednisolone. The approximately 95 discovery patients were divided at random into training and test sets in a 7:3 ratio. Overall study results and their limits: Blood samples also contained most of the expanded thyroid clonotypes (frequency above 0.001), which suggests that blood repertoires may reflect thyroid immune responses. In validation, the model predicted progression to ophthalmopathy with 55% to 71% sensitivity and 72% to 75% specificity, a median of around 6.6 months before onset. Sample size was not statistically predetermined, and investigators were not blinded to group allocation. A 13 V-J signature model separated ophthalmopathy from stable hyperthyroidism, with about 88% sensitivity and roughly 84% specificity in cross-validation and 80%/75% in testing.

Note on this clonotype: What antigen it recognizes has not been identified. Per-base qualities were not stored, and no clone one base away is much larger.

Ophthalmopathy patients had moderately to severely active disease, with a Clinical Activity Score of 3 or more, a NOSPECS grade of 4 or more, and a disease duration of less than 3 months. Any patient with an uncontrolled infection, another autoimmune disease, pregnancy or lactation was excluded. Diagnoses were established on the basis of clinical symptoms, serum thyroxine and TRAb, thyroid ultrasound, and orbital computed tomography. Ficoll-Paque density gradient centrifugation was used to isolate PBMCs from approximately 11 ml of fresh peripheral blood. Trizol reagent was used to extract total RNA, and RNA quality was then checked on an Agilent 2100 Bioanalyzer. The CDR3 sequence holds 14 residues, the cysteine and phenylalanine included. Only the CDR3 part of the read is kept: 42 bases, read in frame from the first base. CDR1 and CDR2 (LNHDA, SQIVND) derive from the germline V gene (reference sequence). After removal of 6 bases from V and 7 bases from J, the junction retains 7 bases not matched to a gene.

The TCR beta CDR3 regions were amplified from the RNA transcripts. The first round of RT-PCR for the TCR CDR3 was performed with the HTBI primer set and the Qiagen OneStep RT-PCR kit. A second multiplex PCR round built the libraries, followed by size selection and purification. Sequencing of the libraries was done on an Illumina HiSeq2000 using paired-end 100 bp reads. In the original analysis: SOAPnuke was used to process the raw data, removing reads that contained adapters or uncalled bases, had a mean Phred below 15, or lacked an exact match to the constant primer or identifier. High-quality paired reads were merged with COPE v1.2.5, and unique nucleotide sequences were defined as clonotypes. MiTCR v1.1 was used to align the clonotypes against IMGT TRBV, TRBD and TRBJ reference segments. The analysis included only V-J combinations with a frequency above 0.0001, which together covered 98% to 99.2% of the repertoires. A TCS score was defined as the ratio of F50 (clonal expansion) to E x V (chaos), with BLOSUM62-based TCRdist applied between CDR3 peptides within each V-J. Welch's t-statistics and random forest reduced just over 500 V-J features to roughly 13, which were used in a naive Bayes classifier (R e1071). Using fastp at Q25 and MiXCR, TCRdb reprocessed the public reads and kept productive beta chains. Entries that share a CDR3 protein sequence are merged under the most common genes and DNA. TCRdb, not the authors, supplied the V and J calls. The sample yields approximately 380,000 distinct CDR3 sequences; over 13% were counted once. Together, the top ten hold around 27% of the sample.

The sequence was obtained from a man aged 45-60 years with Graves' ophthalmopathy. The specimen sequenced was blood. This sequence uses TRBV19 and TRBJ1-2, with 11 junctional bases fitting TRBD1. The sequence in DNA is TGTGCCAGTAGACTCGGACAGGGGGCTGCTGGCTACACCTTC. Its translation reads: CASRLGQGAAGYTF.